This T cell receptor beta chain was found in a study of blood T cell repertoires in COVID-19. The overall study: PBMCs, B-cell-depleted T cells, or T cells were the source of the cDNA or gDNA that made up the material.

The germline gives CDR1 SGHRS, CDR2 YFSETQ. The CDR3 is made up of 15 amino acids. Trimming shortened V by 4 bases and J by 7 bases, and 18 bases separated the two germline ends. Methods used by the authors: Reference gene primer amplification in the assay estimated nucleated cell counts. Measured with immunoSEQ multiplex PCR; TCRdb has only the in-frame clones, and not every one. Clone size and the V and J calls come from that table; the DNA yielded D and trimming. The data hold 100,000 to 150,000 clones, with 79% observed a single time. V gene TRBV5-1 combines with J gene TRBJ1-5; a possible D gene is TRBD1 (5 bases). The receptor was isolated from a man aged 40-50 years with active or convalescent COVID-19. Sequencing was carried out using peripheral blood. The CDR3 nucleotides are TGCGCCAGCAGCCCGGAGGGACGGCGAGAACAGCCCCAGCATTTT. Amino acid sequence: CASSPEGRREQPQHF.